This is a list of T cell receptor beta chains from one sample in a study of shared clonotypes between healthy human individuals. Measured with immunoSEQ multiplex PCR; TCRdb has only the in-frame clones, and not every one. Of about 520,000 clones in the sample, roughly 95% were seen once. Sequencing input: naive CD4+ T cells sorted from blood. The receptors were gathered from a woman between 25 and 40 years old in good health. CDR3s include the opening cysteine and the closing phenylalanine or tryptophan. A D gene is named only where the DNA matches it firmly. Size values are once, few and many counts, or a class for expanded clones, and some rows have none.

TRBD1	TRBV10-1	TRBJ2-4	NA	TGCGCCAGCAGTGAGTCGACAGGGTTAAGCAAAAACATTCAGTACTTC	CASSESTGLSKNIQYF
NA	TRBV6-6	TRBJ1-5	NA	TGTGCCAGCAGTTACTCGAGGGGGGCCCGAGATCAGCCCCAGCATTTT	CASSYSRGARDQPQHF
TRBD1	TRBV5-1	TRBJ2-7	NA	TGCGCCAGCAGCGTCCGGGACAGCGATTACGAGCAGTACTTC	CASSVRDSDYEQYF
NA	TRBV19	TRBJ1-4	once	TGTGCCACTCAAGGGCCGGGACTGAGTAATGAAAAACTGTTTTTT	CATQGPGLSNEKLFF
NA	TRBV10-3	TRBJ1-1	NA	TGTGCCATCAGTGACAGGGTAGACACTGAAGCTTTCTTT	CAISDRVDTEAFF
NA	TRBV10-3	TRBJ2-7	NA	TGTGCCATCAGTGGGCCTACTAACGGCGAGCAGTACTTC	CAISGPTNGEQYF
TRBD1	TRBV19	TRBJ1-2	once	TGTGCCAGTAGTATAGATGGCAGGGGGCCGAACTATGGCTACACCTTC	CASSIDGRGPNYGYTF
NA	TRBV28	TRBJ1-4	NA	TGTGCCAGCAGTTCCTCCGTAGGACTGGGCTTTGAAAAACTGTTTTTT	CASSSSVGLGFEKLFF
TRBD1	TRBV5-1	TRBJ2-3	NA	TGCGCCAGCAGCATAACAGGGGGCCCCGCCGGAGATACGCAGTATTTT	CASSITGGPAGDTQYF
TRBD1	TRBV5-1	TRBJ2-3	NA	TGCGCCAGCAGCAACCCCGGGACAGGGAAGGCAGATACGCAGTATTTT	CASSNPGTGKADTQYF
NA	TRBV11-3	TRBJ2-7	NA	TGTGCCAGCAGCTTAGCTGGCGACAGCTACGAGCAGTACTTC	CASSLAGDSYEQYF
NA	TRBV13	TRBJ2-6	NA	TGTGCCAGCAGCTTGACCCTCTCTGGGGCCAACGTCCTGACTTTC	CASSLTLSGANVLTF
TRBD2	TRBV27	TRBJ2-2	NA	TGTGCCAGCAGATCCACGTCATCGGGACTAGCGGGAAGCTCGAACACCGGGGAGCTGTTTTTT	CASRSTSSGLAGSSNTGELFF
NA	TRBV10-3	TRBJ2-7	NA	TGTGCCATCAGTGCGAGTTCGGGATACGAGCAGTACTTC	CAISASSGYEQYF
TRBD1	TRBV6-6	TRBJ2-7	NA	TGTGCCAGCAGCCCCCCCGAGCAGGGGGCCTACGAGCAGTACTTC	CASSPPEQGAYEQYF
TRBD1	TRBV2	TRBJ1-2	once	TGTGCCAGCAGCGTTCCGGGACAGGCGAACTATGGCTACACCTTC	CASSVPGQANYGYTF
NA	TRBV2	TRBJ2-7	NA	TGTGCCAGCAGTGCTGAGGTCCAAGCGGGTTACGAGCAGTACTTC	CASSAEVQAGYEQYF
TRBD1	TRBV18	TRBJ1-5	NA	TGTGCCAGCAGACAGGGAAATCAGCCCCAGCATTTT	CASRQGNQPQHF
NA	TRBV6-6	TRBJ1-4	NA	TGTGCCAGCAGGAAACTCGGGGGGGAAAGTAATGAAAAACTGTTTTTT	CASRKLGGESNEKLFF
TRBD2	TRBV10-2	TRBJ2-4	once	TGCGCCAGCAGTGTGCTGTGGGGCGGGGGGGACATTCAGTACTTC	CASSVLWGGGDIQYF
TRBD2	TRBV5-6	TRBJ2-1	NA	TGTGCCAGCTCCGGGACTAGCGCTAACAATGAGCAGTTCTTC	CASSGTSANNEQFF
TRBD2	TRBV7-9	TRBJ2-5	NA	TGTGCCAGCAGCTTAGCGCGGGCTAGCGGGGGAGAGACCCAGTACTTC	CASSLARASGGETQYF